This TCR beta chain derives from a study of blood T cell repertoires in COVID-19. In the study overall: The United States, Italy and Spain were the sources of the acute and convalescent COVID-19 samples.

This clone was counted only a few times. Cohort 3 donors were reported recovered after two negative PCRs, clearance, or symptom resolution. Original analysis: Using reference gene primer amplification, nucleated cell counts were estimated. The repertoire was sequenced with immunoSEQ multiplex PCR; TCRdb's copy has only in-frame clones and lacks some. V and J calls and clone size follow that table, whereas D and trimming were derived from the DNA. The data contain a few hundred thousand clones, 70% to 90% of them singletons. The CDR3 length is 15 residues. What was sequenced was PBMCs or T cells enriched from blood (not recorded which). The chain has TRBV7-5 and TRBJ1-5. TRBV7-5 constitutes a pseudogene. This clonotype originated in a woman younger than 35 who had recovered from COVID-19. The CDR3 protein is CARSPRDCVNQPQHF. The CDR3 region has the DNA TGTGCCAGAAGCCCCCGCGATTGTGTCAATCAGCCCCAGCATTTT.